This T cell receptor beta chain emerged from a study of blood T cells in healthy people across ages. This clonotype occurred once. CDR1 and CDR2 from the germline V gene are GTSNPN and SVGIG (reference sequence). The trim removed 0 bases at V and 4 bases at J, leaving 2 bases unmatched. The CDR3 runs 13 residues. For the second PCR, which ran for 7 to 11 cycles, a sample-barcoded 5' primer and a J-beta primer mix were used. TCRdb independently ran MiXCR on the 5' RACE reads; one entry per CDR3 protein. Of more than 500,000 distinct CDR3 sequences in the sample, about 28% were seen once. Another study also made use of these data, one on T cells of mothers and their children. Turning to that study: The entire RNA extract went into cDNA synthesis at approximately 1.5 ug per 15 ul. Over 8 million reads per mother and 2.5 million to 3 million per child were obtained. Pairs that are related and pairs that are unrelated have TCR recombination output shaped similarly by thymic selection. None of the identified T cell clones proved to be persistent microchimeric clones.

The sequence derives from a boy aged 2 to 10 in good health. Source material: blood. The J gene is TRBJ2-5, the V gene TRBV30; TRBD2 matches 7 bases. CDR3 DNA: TGTGCCTGGAGTGTAGGCGGGAGAGAGACCCAGTACTTC. Its translation is CAWSVGGRETQYF.